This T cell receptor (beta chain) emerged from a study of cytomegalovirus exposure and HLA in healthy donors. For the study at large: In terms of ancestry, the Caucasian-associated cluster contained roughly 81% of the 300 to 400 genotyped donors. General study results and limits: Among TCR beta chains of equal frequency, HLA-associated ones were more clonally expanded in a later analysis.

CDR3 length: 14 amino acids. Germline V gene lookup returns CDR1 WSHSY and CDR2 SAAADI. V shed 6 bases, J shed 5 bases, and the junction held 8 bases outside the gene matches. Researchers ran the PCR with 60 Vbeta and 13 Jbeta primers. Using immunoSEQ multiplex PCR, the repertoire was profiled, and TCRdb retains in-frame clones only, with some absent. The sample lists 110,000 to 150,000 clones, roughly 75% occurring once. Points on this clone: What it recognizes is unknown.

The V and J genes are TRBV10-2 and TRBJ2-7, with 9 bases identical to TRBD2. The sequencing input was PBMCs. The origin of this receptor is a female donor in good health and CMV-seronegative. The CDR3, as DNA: TGCGCCAGCAGATCGGGACTAGCTTTCAACGAGCAGTACTTC. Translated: CASRSGLAFNEQYF.